The 2 T cell receptor beta chains presented below share a single source sample, sequenced in a study of vaccination effects on CD4 cells after COVID-19. TCRdb's table, derived via immunoSEQ multiplex PCR, lists solely in-frame clones and lacks some. The sample records 24,000 or so clones, roughly 69% being singletons. The ViraFEST assay expanded antigen-specific CD4+ T cells with viral peptide pools before sequencing. Scientists isolated CD4+ T cells after an approximately ten-day culture period ended. The person's infection with SARS-CoV-2, confirmed by PCR, took place between March and December 2020. These receptors' targets are unknown. Sequencing used CD4+ T cells from PBMCs cultured with SARS-CoV-2 spike peptides, obtained before COVID-19 vaccination. These TCRs come from a human donor who had a prior SARS-CoV-2 infection.

CDR3 loop: CASSPGTSGGALETQYF. The CDR3, as DNA: TGTGCCAGCAGCCCAGGGACTAGCGGGGGGGCCCTGGAGACCCAGTACTTC. The chain uses TRBV9 and TRBJ2-5; 16 nucleotides match TRBD2. Germline V lookup: CDR1 SGDLS, CDR2 YYNGEE. With 4 bases clipped from V and 5 bases from J, the junction kept 8 bases outside the gene matches. The CDR3 runs 17 residues.

The chain uses TRBV7-8 and TRBJ2-1; D possibly uses TRBD1 or TRBD2 (6 bases each). CDR1 is SGHVS, CDR2 FQNEAQ, per germline. CDR3 length: 15 amino acids. V was cut by 5 bases and J by 7 bases, with 18 bases left in between. This CDR3 reads CASSPPGGAENEQFF. CDR3 coding DNA: TGTGCCAGCAGCCCCCCCGGGGGCGCGGAAAATGAGCAGTTCTTC.